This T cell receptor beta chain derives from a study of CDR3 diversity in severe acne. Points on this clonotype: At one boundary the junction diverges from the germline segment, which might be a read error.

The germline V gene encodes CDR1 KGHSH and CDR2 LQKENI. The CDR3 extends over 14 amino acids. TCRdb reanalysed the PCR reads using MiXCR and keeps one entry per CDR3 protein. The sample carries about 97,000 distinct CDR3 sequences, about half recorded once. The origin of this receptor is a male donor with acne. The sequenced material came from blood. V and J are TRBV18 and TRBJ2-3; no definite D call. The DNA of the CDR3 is TGTGCCAGCTCACCGAACAAGGTTACAGATACGCAATATTTT. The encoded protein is CASSPNKVTDTQYF.